Shown below are 18 T cell receptor beta chains from a single sample sequenced in a study of blood T cells in healthy people across ages (dated by TCRdb to 2014 to 2015). Library preparation was by 5' RACE. The instrument was an Illumina HiSeq 2500. A second PCR of about 6 to 11 cycles was run with a J-beta primer mix and a sample-barcoded 5' primer. TCRdb took the public reads, trimmed them with fastp at Q25, ran MiXCR for clone calling and kept in-frame beta chains. Merged by CDR3 protein, the rows form single entries marked with the most common genes and DNA. Across this sample there are some 1.5 million distinct CDR3 sequences, with over 25% seen only once. 7.7% of the sample lies in the top ten. Sequenced input: blood. These receptors were taken from a woman in her 30s in good health.

This clonotype was observed a few times. V usage is TRBV6-1 and J usage is TRBJ1-4; the match to TRBD1 covers 7 bases. V lost 0 bases and J lost 5; bases outside the gene matches: 12. The CDR3 totals 18 residues. Germline-derived CDR1 and CDR2 are MNHNS and SASEGT. The CDR3: CASSEARQGISRNEKLFF. CDR3 in DNA: TGTGCCAGCAGTGAAGCTCGACAGGGCATTTCGCGGAATGAAAAACTGTTTTTT.

Worth noting for this clonotype: Germline is not matched at one junction end, which may reflect a read error. The J gene is TRBJ2-3, the V gene TRBV7-9, with 9 nucleotides matching TRBD2. The CDR3 runs to 18 residues. CDR1 and CDR2 (germline): SEHNR, FQNEAQ (reference sequence). CDR3 DNA sequence: TGTGCCAGCAGCTTAATGGATAGCGGGGGACCGAGCACAGGTACGCAGTATTTT. This sequence encodes CASSLMDSGGPSTGTQYF.

This clonotype was seen repeatedly, ten times or more. J is TRBJ2-7 and V is TRBV12-3 or TRBV12-4; 7 bases map to TRBD1. This CDR3 has 13 residues. J was trimmed by 6 bases and V by 6 bases; bases with no gene match: 8. The CDR3 spells CASSRGGQGEQYF. In DNA, the CDR3 is TGTGCCAGCAGCCGAGGGGGCCAGGGCGAGCAGTACTTC.

This clonotype was counted only a few times. The V call is TRBV7-9, the J call TRBJ2-7, with 11 bases fitting TRBD2. V shed 0 bases, J shed 6 bases, and the junction held 10 bases outside the gene matches. The CDR3 totals 17 residues. Germline CDR1 is SEHNR and CDR2 is FQNEAQ (reference sequence). The CDR3 sequence: CASSLATSGSVRGEQYF. CDR3 nucleotide sequence: TGTGCCAGCAGCTTAGCTACTAGCGGGAGTGTCCGGGGCGAGCAGTACTTC.

This clonotype has a handful of counts. The chain joins TRBV9 to TRBJ2-7; TRBD2 aligns across 13 bases. V was clipped by 3 bases and J by 4 bases; unmatched bases: 4. The length of the CDR3 is 15 residues. CDR1 is SGDLS, CDR2 YYNGEE, per germline. The CDR3 region has the DNA TGTGCCAGCAGCGCGGGACTAGCGGGGCAGTACGAGCAGTACTTC. This sequence encodes CASSAGLAGQYEQYF.

The V and J genes are TRBV20-1 and TRBJ1-3; no definite D call. CDR1 and CDR2 (germline): DFQATT, SNEGSKA (reference sequence). Trimming took 4 bases from V and 2 from J, leaving 15 bases between them. CDR3 size: 15 residues. The CDR3 sequence: CSATPGIRAGNTIYF. DNA of the CDR3: TGCAGTGCTACCCCGGGAATTAGGGCTGGAAACACCATATATTTT.

V and J are TRBV5-1 and TRBJ1-1; D is possibly TRBD1 (5 bases). CDR1 is SGHRS and CDR2 is YFSETQ in the germline V gene. The CDR3 sequence is 14 residues long. Trimming cost V 7 bases and J 1 base, with 14 bases left between them. CDR3 sequence: CASWTGGANTEAFF. The CDR3 DNA is TGCGCCAGCTGGACGGGCGGGGCGAACACTGAAGCTTTCTTT.

The J gene is TRBJ1-2, the V gene TRBV2; 9 nucleotides align to TRBD1. There are 14 residues in the CDR3. Germline lookup yields CDR1 SNHLY and CDR2 FYNNEI. V gave up 8 bases and J gave up 8 bases; unmatched junction bases: 12. In DNA form, the CDR3 reads TGTGCCAGCGCTCCGGGACAGGGATCTCGGGGCTACACCTTC. Translation gives CASAPGQGSRGYTF.

This clonotype has only a few counts. V and J are TRBV12-3 or TRBV12-4 and TRBJ1-1; D perhaps matches TRBD1 (6 bases). The V end lost 6 bases, the J end lost 8 bases, and 16 bases lay between the germline ends. This CDR3 is built from 13 residues. The CDR3 sequence: CASSPTGQLEAFF. CDR3 in DNA: TGTGCCAGCAGCCCAACCGGACAGCTCGAAGCTTTCTTT.

This rearrangement joins TRBV18 to TRBJ1-5; unclear D gene. Per germline, CDR1 KGHSH and CDR2 LQKENI. The CDR3 is made up of 15 amino acids. Trimming removed 3 bases from V and 7 bases from J, with 16 bases in between. The CDR3 reads CASSPRTAEGQPQHF. CDR3 bases: TGTGCCAGCTCACCGAGAACGGCCGAGGGCCAGCCCCAGCATTTT.

The V call is TRBV5-1, the J call TRBJ2-1, with 10 bases fitting TRBD1. CDR3 length equals 16 residues. The V and J ends lost 5 bases and 6 bases, in that order; junction bases with no gene match: 11. The germline V gene has CDR1 SGHRS and CDR2 YFSETQ. The CDR3 spells CASRTKTGGAPNEQFF. The DNA of the CDR3 is TGCGCCAGCAGAACAAAGACAGGGGGCGCACCCAATGAGCAGTTCTTC. Combining the CDR3 with reference TRBV5-1 and TRBJ2-1 gives the whole variable domain KAGVTQTPRYLIKTRGQQVTLSCSPISGHRSVSWYQQTPGQGLQFLFEYFSETQRNKGNFPGRFSGRQFSNSRSEMNVSTLELGDSALYLCASRTKTGGAPNEQFFGPGTRLTVL.

This clonotype came up many times. Here the CDR3 DNA reads TGCGCCAGCAGCCAAGATTCCGGACAGGGCTCCTACGAGCAGTACTTC. Protein: CASSQDSGQGSYEQYF. This sequence joins TRBV4-3 and TRBJ2-7; the match to TRBD1 covers 8 bases. V shed 0 bases, J shed 0 bases, and the junction held 4 bases outside the gene matches. This CDR3 is built from 16 residues. From germline, CDR1 is LGHNA and CDR2 YSLEER.

This clonotype appeared many times. The rearrangement joins TRBV11-2 to TRBJ2-5; 7 bases agree with TRBD2. Germline-derived CDR1 and CDR2 are SGHAT and FQNNGV. This CDR3 is built from 15 residues. Trimming took 5 bases from V and 5 from J; bases not matched to a gene: 11. CDR3 loop: CASSHPLAWDETQYF. DNA for the CDR3: TGTGCCAGCAGCCATCCACTAGCGTGGGATGAGACCCAGTACTTC.

In its sample, this clonotype was seen a few times. The rearrangement links TRBV29-1 to TRBJ2-1; D might be TRBD2 (6 bases). V lost 7 bases and J 6 bases, leaving 13 bases between the germline ends. This CDR3 has 12 amino acids. Germline CDR1 is SQVTM and CDR2 is ANQGSEA. The CDR3 bases are TGCAGCGCTAGACTAGAAGGCAATGAGCAGTTCTTC. Protein product: CSARLEGNEQFF.

This sequence joins TRBV20-1 and TRBJ2-7, with D uncertain. Germline CDR1 DFQATT, CDR2 SNEGSKA (reference sequence). This CDR3 spans 12 amino acids. Between the trimmed V and J ends, which lost 1 base and 3 bases, there was a span of 7 bases. In DNA, the CDR3 is TGCAGTGCTAGAGTGGTTAACTACGAGCAGTACTTC. This translates into CSARVVNYEQYF.

This clonotype was recorded a few times. This chain uses TRBV28 with TRBJ1-2; D is undetermined. Trimming stripped 4 bases from V and 4 bases from J, with 16 bases between. The CDR3 is 15 amino acids. Germline CDR1 MDHEN, CDR2 SYDVKM. CDR3 loop: CASSSQRWAAYGYTF. CDR3 nucleotide sequence: TGTGCCAGCAGTTCCCAGCGGTGGGCGGCCTATGGCTACACCTTC.

The chain employs TRBV12-5 and TRBJ2-1; D unclear. Judging by the DNA end, TRBJ2-7 fits better; the J call may be wrong. Looked up from germline, CDR1 is LGHNT and CDR2 is FRNRAP. This CDR3 is 13 amino acids long. The DNA of the CDR3 is TGTGCTAGTGGTTTGGAGCCCTACAATGAGCAGTACTTC. Translating it yields CASGLEPYNEQYF.

In its sample, this clonotype was seen many times. The V call is TRBV20-1, the J call TRBJ2-1; D perhaps matches TRBD2 (7 bases). CDR3 size: 13 residues. V was trimmed by 3 bases and J by 7 bases, leaving 13 bases between them. Germline V CDR1 and CDR2: DFQATT, SNEGSKA (reference sequence). The CDR3 loop reads CSARDRGANEQFF. CDR3 nucleotides: TGCAGTGCTAGGGATCGGGGGGCGAATGAGCAGTTCTTC.